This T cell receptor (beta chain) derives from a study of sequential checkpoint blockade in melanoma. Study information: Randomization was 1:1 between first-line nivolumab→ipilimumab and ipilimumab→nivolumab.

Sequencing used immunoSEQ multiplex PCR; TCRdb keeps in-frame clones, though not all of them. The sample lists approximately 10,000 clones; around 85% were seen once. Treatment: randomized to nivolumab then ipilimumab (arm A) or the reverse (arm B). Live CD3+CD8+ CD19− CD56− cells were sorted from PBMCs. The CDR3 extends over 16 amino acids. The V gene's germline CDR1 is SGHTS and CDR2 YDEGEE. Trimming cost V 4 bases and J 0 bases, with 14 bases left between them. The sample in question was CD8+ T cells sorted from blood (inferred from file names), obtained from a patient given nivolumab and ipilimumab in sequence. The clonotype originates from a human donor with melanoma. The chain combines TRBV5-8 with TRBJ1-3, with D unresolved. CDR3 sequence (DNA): TGTGCCAGCAGCCAAGATCGTCAGTTCTCTGGAAACACCATATATTTT. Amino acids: CASSQDRQFSGNTIYF.